Each of the 19 T cell receptor beta chains below was sequenced from the same sample in a study of response to subunit inactivated influenza vaccine. TCRdb processed the RT-PCR reads anew with MiXCR; each CDR3 protein has one entry. The sample has roughly 620,000 distinct CDR3 sequences, around 10% seen once. These records were also assigned to another study, of T cells expressing NK-cell markers. That publication notes: Synthesis of TCR beta cDNA relied on 5'RACE template switching carrying UMIs.

The sequencing here drew on PBMCs from blood, taken on the day of vaccination. The source of these receptors is a man aged 50-60 years who received an inactivated influenza vaccine.

The sample holds a few counts of this clonotype. The rearrangement joins TRBV6-2 or TRBV6-3 to TRBJ2-7; D is unresolved. V was clipped by 7 bases and J by 0 bases, with 10 bases between them. The CDR3 consists of 13 residues. Germline loops: CDR1 MNHEY, CDR2 SVGEGT. The CDR3 DNA reads TGTGCCAGCAAGGAGCAGAGCTCCTACGAGCAGTACTTC. Encoded protein: CASKEQSSYEQYF.

This clonotype was counted between two and nine times. This chain uses TRBV7-2 with TRBJ2-7; 14 bases align to TRBD2. J gave up 7 bases and V 4 bases, and 3 bases lay outside the gene matches. CDR1 is SGHTA, CDR2 FQGNSA, per germline. The CDR3 extends over 14 amino acids. This CDR3 is CASSSTSGRGEQYF. The CDR3, as DNA: TGTGCCAGCAGCTCGACTAGCGGGAGGGGTGAGCAGTACTTC. Full variable domain (rest looked up from reference TRBV7-2 and TRBJ2-7): GAGVSQSPSNKVTEKGKDVELRCDPISGHTALYWYRQSLGQGLEFLIYFQGNSAPDKSGLPSDRFSAERTGGSVSTLTIQRTQQEDSAVYLCASSSTSGRGEQYFGPGTRLTVT.

The genes are TRBV6-4 and TRBJ2-1, with D perhaps being TRBD1 or TRBD2 (5 bases each). CDR1 MRHNA and CDR2 SNTAGT come from the germline V gene. V was trimmed by 3 bases and J by 7 bases, leaving 16 bases between them. The CDR3 runs 15 residues. CDR3 region: CASSEGYEGSNEQFF. CDR3 sequence (DNA): TGTGCCAGCAGTGAGGGCTATGAGGGGAGTAATGAGCAGTTCTTC.

This clonotype showed up just a few times. The chain recombines TRBV30 with TRBJ1-2; D is possibly TRBD1 (5 bases). This CDR3 is built from 13 residues. V shed 4 bases and J shed 11 bases, with 20 bases lying between them. Germline CDR1 and CDR2: GTSNPN and SVGIG (reference sequence). CDR3 nucleotide sequence: TGTGCCTGGACTTACTCGATGGGGACGAGATACACCTTC. Translated, it gives CAWTYSMGTRYTF.

In its sample, this clonotype was seen a few times. The chain has TRBV7-9 and TRBJ2-1; D gene ambiguous. V was shortened by 2 bases and J by 3 bases, with 14 bases between the two germline ends. The germline V gene has CDR1 SEHNR and CDR2 FQNEAQ (reference sequence). The CDR3 runs to 16 residues. The DNA for the CDR3 is TGTGCCAGCAGCTTAAGGCCCAGTCTTTACTACAATGAGCAGTTCTTC. Its protein product is CASSLRPSLYYNEQFF.

The chain has TRBV3-1 and TRBJ1-2; D is uncertain. In germline, CDR1 is LGHDT, CDR2 YNNKEL (reference sequence). This CDR3 region has 14 residues. V gave up 1 base and J gave up 8 bases, with 14 bases separating them. The CDR3 loop is CASSQGTFSEGYTF. The CDR3 DNA follows: TGTGCCAGCAGCCAAGGAACCTTCAGCGAAGGCTACACCTTC.

This clonotype was found a few times. The V and J genes are TRBV20-1 and TRBJ1-2; 8 nucleotides match TRBD1. The CDR3 is made up of 13 amino acids. Germline-derived CDR1 and CDR2 are DFQATT and SNEGSKA (reference sequence). In DNA form, the CDR3 reads TGCAGAGCCGGGGACAGGACTAACTATGGCTACACCTTC. This gives the protein CRAGDRTNYGYTF.

This clonotype was seen only a few times. The chain combines TRBV7-2 with TRBJ2-5; D may match TRBD1 or TRBD2 (5 bases each). CDR1 SGHTA and CDR2 FQGNSA come from the germline V gene. The length of the CDR3 is 15 residues. V was pared by 1 base and J by 7 bases, with 16 bases between. Written as DNA, the CDR3 is TGTGCCAGCAGCTTAGAAGGGACCAGCCAGAGGACCCAGTACTTC. This sequence encodes CASSLEGTSQRTQYF. The variable domain in full, with the rest retrieved from reference TRBV7-2 and TRBJ2-5, is GAGVSQSPSNKVTEKGKDVELRCDPISGHTALYWYRQSLGQGLEFLIYFQGNSAPDKSGLPSDRFSAERTGGSVSTLTIQRTQQEDSAVYLCASSLEGTSQRTQYFGPGTRLLVL.

This clonotype was found a few times. V is TRBV12-3 or TRBV12-4 and J is TRBJ1-4, with D possibly TRBD1 on 5 matching bases. The CDR3 is 14 amino acids. V shed 5 bases and J shed 7 bases, with 14 bases lying between them. This chain's CDR3 is CASSRGVIGEKLFF. The DNA for the CDR3 is TGTGCCAGCAGTCGAGGGGTAATCGGTGAAAAACTGTTTTTT.

This clonotype has a count of ten or more. V usage is TRBV5-1 and J usage is TRBJ2-6; possibly TRBD1 or TRBD2 for D (5 bases each). Per the germline V gene, CDR1 is SGHRS and CDR2 is YFSETQ. This CDR3 region has 15 residues. Between the trimmed V and J ends, which lost 1 base and 4 bases, there was a span of 9 bases. CDR3 DNA sequence: TGCGCCAGCAGCTTGATGGGGGAAGGGGCCAACGTCCTGACTTTC. Its protein product is CASSLMGEGANVLTF.

This chain joins TRBV12-3 or TRBV12-4 and TRBJ2-5, with 7 bases lining up with TRBD2. This CDR3 is built from 15 residues. V gave up 6 bases and J gave up 2 bases; unmatched junction bases: 9. The CDR3 nucleotides are TGTGCCAGCAGCAATAGCGGGTCCACACAAGAGACCCAGTACTTC. Its protein product is CASSNSGSTQETQYF.

V is TRBV19 and J is TRBJ2-2, with D uncertain. This CDR3 is built from 14 residues. V was shortened by 6 bases and J by 3 bases, with 11 bases between the two germline ends. CDR1 is LNHDA and CDR2 is SQIVND in the germline V gene (reference sequence). CDR3 amino acids: CASRSPGYTGELFF. The DNA for the CDR3 is TGTGCCAGTAGGAGCCCGGGCTACACCGGGGAGCTGTTTTTT.

This clonotype was counted between two and nine times. The chain combines TRBV4-2 with TRBJ2-3, with D unresolved. This CDR3 has 14 residues. The ends were cut back, 2 bases at V and 0 bases at J, with 6 bases in the middle. CDR1 and CDR2 (germline): LGHNA, YNFKEQ. CDR3 DNA: TGTGCCAGCAGCCAACGAGCGAGCACAGATACGCAGTATTTT. The encoded protein is CASSQRASTDTQYF.

The table lists this clonotype with a few counts. The chain employs TRBV5-6 and TRBJ2-5; D possibly uses TRBD1 or TRBD2 (6 bases each). The CDR3 consists of 15 residues. V gave up 2 bases and J gave up 5 bases, with 16 bases separating them. CDR1 is SGHDT, CDR2 YYEEEE, per germline. DNA for the CDR3: TGTGCCAGCAGCTTAGACGGAGGGGGATGGGAGACCCAGTACTTC. Residues: CASSLDGGGWETQYF.

This clonotype was seen only a few times. The chain is built from TRBV4-3 and TRBJ2-7, with a possible D match to TRBD2 (6 bases). CDR3 length equals 15 residues. V lost 4 bases, J lost 3 bases, and 16 bases lay in between. CDR1 is LGHNA, CDR2 YSLEER, per germline. CDR3 protein: CASSLKFGGDYEQYF. DNA for the CDR3: TGCGCCAGCAGCCTGAAATTTGGCGGGGACTACGAGCAGTACTTC.

This chain uses TRBV6-6 with TRBJ1-2, with D perhaps TRBD1 (5 bases). The germline V gene encodes CDR1 MNHNY and CDR2 SVGAGI (reference sequence). Trimming stripped 7 bases from V and 3 bases from J, with 9 bases between. The CDR3 has 12 residues. CDR3 sequence (DNA): TGTGCCAGCACCAGGGCCGACTATGGCTACACCTTC. Amino acid sequence: CASTRADYGYTF.

The V and J genes are TRBV11-1 and TRBJ2-7; D gene uncertain. V was trimmed by 3 bases and J by 7 bases, leaving 13 bases between them. CDR3 length: 13 amino acids. Germline CDR1 SGHAT, CDR2 FQDESV (reference sequence). The CDR3 here is CASSFDGLWEQYF. CDR3 nucleotide sequence: TGTGCCAGCAGCTTCGACGGCCTCTGGGAGCAGTACTTC.

The chain is built from TRBV4-2 and TRBJ2-1; 7 bases map to TRBD1. Trimming cost V 4 bases and J 5 bases; bases outside gene matches: 11. In germline, CDR1 is LGHNA, CDR2 YNFKEQ. The CDR3 is made up of 16 amino acids. The CDR3 sequence: CASSRLQGNYDNEQFF. As DNA, the CDR3 is TGTGCCAGCAGCCGACTACAGGGGAATTACGACAATGAGCAGTTCTTC.

This chain connects TRBV6-6 to TRBJ2-7, with unresolved D. V lost 4 bases and J 6 bases, leaving 13 bases between the germline ends. Germline CDR1 reads MNHNY; CDR2 reads SVGAGI (reference sequence). The CDR3 spans 13 residues. The CDR3 loop is CASSSGYPREQYF. In DNA, the CDR3 is TGTGCCAGCAGTTCTGGGTACCCCCGCGAGCAGTACTTC.